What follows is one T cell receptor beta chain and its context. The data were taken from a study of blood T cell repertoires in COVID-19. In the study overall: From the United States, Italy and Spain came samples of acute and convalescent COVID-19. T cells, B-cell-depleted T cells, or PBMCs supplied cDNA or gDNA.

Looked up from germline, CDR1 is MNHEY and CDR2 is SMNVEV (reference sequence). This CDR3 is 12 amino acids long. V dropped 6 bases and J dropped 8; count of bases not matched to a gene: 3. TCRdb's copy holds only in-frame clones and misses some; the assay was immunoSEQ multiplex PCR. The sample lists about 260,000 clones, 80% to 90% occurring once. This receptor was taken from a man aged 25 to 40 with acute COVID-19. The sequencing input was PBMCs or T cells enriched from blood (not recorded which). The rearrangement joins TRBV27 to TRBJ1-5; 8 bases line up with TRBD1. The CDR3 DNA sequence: TGTGCCAGCAGGACAGGGGTGAAGCCCCAGCATTTT. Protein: CASRTGVKPQHF.